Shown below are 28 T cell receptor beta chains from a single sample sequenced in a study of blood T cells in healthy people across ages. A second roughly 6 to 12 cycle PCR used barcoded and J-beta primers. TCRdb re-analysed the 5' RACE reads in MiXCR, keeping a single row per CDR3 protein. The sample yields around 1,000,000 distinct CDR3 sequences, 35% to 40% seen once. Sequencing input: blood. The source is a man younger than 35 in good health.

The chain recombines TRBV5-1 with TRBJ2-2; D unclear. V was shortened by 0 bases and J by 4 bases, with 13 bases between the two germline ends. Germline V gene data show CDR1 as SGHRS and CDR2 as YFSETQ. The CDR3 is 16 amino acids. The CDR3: CASSLVAGAPTGELFF. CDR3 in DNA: TGCGCCAGCAGCTTGGTGGCAGGAGCCCCCACCGGGGAGCTGTTTTTT.

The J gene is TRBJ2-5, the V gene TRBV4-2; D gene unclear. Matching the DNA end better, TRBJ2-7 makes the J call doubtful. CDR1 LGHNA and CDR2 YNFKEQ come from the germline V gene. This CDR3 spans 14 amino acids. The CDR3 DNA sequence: TGTGCCAGCAGCCAGATGCCCGCTAGAGGCGAGCAGTACTTC. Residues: CASSQMPARGEQYF.

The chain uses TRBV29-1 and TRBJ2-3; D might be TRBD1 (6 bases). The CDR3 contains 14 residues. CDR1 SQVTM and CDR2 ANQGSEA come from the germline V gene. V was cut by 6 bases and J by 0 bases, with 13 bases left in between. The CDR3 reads CSVRTGQSTDTQYF. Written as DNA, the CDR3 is TGCAGCGTCAGAACAGGACAGAGCACAGATACGCAGTATTTT.

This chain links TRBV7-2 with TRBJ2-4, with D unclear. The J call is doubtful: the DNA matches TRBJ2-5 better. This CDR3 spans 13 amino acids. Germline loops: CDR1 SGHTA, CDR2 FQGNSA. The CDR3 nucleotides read TGTGCCAGCAGCTTAGTGCCGAGAGAGACCCAGTACTTC. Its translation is CASSLVPRETQYF.

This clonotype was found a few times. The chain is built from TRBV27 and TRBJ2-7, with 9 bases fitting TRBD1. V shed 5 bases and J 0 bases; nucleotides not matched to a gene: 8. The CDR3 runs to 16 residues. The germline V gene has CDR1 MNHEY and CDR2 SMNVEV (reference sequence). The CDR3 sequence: CASSAMGTGFSYEQYF. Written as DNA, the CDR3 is TGTGCCAGCAGTGCTATGGGGACAGGGTTCTCCTACGAGCAGTACTTC.

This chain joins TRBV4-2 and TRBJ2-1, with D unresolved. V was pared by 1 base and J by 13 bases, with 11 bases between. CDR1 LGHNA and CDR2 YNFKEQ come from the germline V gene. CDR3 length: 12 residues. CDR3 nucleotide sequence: TGTGCCAGCAGCCAAGGGGGTGAGACCCAGTTCTTC. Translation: CASSQGGETQFF.

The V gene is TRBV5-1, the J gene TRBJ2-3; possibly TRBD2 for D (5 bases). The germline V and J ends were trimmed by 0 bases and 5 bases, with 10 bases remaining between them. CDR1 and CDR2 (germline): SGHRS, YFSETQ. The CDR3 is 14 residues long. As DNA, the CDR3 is TGCGCCAGCAGCTTGGACGGAGAGGGAGATACGCAGTATTTT. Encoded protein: CASSLDGEGDTQYF.

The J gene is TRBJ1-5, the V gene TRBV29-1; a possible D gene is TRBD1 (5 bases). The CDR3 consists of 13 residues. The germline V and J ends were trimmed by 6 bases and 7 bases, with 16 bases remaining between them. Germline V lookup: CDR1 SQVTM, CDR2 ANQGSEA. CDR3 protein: CSVSGGWGQPQHF. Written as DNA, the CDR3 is TGCAGCGTATCAGGAGGGTGGGGGCAGCCCCAGCATTTT. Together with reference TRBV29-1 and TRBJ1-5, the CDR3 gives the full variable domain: SAVISQKPSRDICQRGTSLTIQCQVDSQVTMMFWYRQQPGQSLTLIATANQGSEATYESGFVIDKFPISRPNLTFSTLTVSNMSPEDSSIYLCSVSGGWGQPQHFGDGTRLSIL.

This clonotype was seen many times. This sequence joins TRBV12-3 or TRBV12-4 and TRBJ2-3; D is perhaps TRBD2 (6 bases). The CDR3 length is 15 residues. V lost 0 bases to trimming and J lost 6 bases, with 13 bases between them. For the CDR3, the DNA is TGTGCCAGCAGTTTAGCTGCGGGGTCCGGCGATACGCAGTATTTT. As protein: CASSLAAGSGDTQYF.

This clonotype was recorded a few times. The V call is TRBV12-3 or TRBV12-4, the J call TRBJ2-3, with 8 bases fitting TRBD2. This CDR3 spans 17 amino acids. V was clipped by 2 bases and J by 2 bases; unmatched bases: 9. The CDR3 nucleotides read TGTGCCAGCAGTTTATTTGCACGGGGGGGCCTCACAGATACGCAGTATTTT. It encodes CASSLFARGGLTDTQYF.

The CDR3 DNA reads TGCAGTGCTGGGGCGCGAGCGGGCGTGGGTACCTACAATGAGCAGTTCTTC. Amino acid sequence: CSAGARAGVGTYNEQFF. The chain employs TRBV20-1 and TRBJ2-1; a possible D gene is TRBD2 (6 bases). Germline loops: CDR1 DFQATT, CDR2 SNEGSKA (reference sequence). V dropped 5 bases and J dropped 2 bases, with 22 bases sitting between them. There are 17 residues in the CDR3.

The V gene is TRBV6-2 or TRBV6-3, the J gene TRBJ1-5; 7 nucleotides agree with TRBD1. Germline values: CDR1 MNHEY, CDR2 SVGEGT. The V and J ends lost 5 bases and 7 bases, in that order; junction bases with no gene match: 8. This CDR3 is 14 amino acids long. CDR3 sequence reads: CASSTTGLVQPQHF. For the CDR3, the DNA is TGTGCCAGCAGTACGACAGGGCTAGTGCAGCCCCAGCATTTT.

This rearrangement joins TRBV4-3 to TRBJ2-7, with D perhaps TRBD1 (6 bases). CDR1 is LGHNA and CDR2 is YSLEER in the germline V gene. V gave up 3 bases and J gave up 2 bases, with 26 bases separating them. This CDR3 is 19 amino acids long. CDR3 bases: TGCGCCAGCAGCCATGGAATTGGGGGACGTGACAGGATTACCTACGAGCAGTACTTC. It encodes CASSHGIGGRDRITYEQYF.

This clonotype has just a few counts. CDR3 bases: TGCGCCAGCAGCCAAGATCGGAGGGCCGGCTACACCTTC. Amino acid sequence: CASSQDRRAGYTF. The V call is TRBV4-1, the J call TRBJ1-2; no firm D call. Germline assignment: CDR1 MGHRA and CDR2 YSYEKL. With 0 bases removed from V and 8 bases from J, the gap between germline ends came to 10 bases. The CDR3 length is 13 residues.

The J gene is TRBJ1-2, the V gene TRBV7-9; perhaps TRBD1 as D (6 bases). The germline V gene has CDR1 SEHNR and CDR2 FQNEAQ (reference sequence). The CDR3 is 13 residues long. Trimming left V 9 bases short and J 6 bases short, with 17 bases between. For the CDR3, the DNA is TGTGCCAGTACCAACCGGGACAACGATGGCTACACCTTC. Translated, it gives CASTNRDNDGYTF.

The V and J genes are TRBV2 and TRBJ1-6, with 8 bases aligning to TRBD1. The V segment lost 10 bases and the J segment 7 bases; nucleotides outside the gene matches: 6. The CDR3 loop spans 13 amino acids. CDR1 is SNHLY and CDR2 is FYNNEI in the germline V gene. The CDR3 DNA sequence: TGTGCCAACGTCAGGGGGCGAAATTCACCCCTCCACTTT. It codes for CANVRGRNSPLHF.

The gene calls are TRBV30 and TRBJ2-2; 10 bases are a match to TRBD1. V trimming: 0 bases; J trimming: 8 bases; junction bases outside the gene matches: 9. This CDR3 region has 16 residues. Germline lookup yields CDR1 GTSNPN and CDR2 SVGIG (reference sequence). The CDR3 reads CAWSVPGTGEIGELFF. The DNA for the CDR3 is TGTGCCTGGAGTGTACCGGGGACAGGGGAGATTGGGGAGCTGTTTTTT. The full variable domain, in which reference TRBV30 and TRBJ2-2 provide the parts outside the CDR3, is SQTIHQWPATLVQPVGSPLSLECTVEGTSNPNLYWYRQAAGRGLQLLFYSVGIGQISSEVPQNLSASRPQDRQFILSSKKLLLSDSGFYLCAWSVPGTGEIGELFFGEGSRLTVL.

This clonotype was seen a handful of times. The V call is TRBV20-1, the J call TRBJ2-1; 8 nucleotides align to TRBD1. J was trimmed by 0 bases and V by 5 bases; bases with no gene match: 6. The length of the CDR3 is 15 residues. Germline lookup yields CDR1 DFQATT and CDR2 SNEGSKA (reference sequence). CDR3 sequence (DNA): TGCAGTGCTGGTCCGGGACAGGCCTCCTACAATGAGCAGTTCTTC. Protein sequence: CSAGPGQASYNEQFF.

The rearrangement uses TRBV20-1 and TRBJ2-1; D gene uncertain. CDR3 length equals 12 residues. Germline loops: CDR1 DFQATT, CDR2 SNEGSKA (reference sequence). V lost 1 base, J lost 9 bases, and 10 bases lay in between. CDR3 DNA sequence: TGCAGTGCTAGAGGCGGTAGCACTGAGCAGTTCTTC. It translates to CSARGGSTEQFF.

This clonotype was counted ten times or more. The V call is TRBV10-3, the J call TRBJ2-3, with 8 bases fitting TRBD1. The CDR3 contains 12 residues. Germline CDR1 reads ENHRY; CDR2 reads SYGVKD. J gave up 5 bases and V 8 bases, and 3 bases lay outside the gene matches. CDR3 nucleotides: TGTGCCATCGCCGACAGGGGAGATACGCAGTATTTT. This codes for CAIADRGDTQYF.

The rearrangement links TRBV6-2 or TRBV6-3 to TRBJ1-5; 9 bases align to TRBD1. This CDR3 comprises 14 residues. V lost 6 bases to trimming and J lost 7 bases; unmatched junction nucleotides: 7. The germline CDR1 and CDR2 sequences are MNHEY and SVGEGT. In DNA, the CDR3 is TGTGCCAGCAGGCTCCGGGACAGGGACCAGCCCCAGCATTTT. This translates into CASRLRDRDQPQHF.

The chain's CDR3 is CASSSRTGVYNEQFF. The CDR3 region has the DNA TGTGCCAGCAGCAGCCGGACAGGCGTTTACAATGAGCAGTTCTTC. The chain links TRBV5-5 to TRBJ2-1; 7 positions match TRBD1. With V trimmed by 4 bases and J by 4 bases, 8 bases remained unmatched. The CDR3 totals 15 residues. Germline values: CDR1 SGHKS, CDR2 YYEKEE (reference sequence).

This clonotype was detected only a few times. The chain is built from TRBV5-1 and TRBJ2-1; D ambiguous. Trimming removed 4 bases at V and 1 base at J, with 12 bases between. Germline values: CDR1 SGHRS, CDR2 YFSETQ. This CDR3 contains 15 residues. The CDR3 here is CASSQTRPSYNEQFF. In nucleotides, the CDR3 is TGCGCCAGCAGCCAAACCCGGCCATCCTACAATGAGCAGTTCTTC.

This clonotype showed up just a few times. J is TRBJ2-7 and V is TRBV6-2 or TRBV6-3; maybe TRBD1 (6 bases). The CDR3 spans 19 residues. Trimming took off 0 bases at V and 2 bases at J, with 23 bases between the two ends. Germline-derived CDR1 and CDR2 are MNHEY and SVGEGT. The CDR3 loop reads CASSYSLFVRDISTYEQYF. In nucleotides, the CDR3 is TGTGCCAGCAGTTACTCCCTCTTCGTCCGGGACATCTCAACCTACGAGCAGTACTTC.

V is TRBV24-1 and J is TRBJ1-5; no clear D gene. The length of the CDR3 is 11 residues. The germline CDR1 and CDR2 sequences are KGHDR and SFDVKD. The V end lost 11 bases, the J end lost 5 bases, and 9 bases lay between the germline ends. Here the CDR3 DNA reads TGTGCCATCACTTTCTATCAGCCCCAGCATTTT. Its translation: CAITFYQPQHF.

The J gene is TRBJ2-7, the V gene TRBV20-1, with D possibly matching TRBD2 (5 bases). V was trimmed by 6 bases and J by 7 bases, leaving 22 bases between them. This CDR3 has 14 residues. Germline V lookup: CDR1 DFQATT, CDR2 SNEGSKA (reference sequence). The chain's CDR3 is CSAPQLVNYNEQYF. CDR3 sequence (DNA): TGCAGTGCACCTCAACTAGTGAACTACAATGAGCAGTACTTC.

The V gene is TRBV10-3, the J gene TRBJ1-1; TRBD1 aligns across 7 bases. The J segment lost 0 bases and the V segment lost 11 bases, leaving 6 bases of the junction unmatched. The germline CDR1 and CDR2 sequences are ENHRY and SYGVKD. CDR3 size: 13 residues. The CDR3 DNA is TGTGCCGCTAAGGGGACAGTGAACACTGAAGCTTTCTTT. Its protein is CAAKGTVNTEAFF.

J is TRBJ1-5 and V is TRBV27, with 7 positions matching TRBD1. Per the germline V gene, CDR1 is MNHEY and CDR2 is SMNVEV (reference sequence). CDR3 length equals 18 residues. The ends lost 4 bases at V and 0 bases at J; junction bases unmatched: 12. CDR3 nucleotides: TGTGCCAGCAGTTCGCTAGGACAGGCTAGATATAGCAATCAGCCCCAGCATTTT. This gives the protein CASSSLGQARYSNQPQHF.